This T cell receptor (beta chain) is drawn from a study of OX40 agonist ivuxolimab in advanced cancers. A note on this clone: Its antigen is currently unknown.

CDR3 length equals 14 residues. CDR1 is PRHDT and CDR2 is FYEKMQ in the germline V gene (reference sequence). Trimming took 1 base from V and 5 from J, leaving 11 bases between them. Some clones are missing from TCRdb's copy, which holds only in-frame ones; the method was immunoSEQ multiplex PCR. The sample lists approximately 77,000 clones; approximately 80% were seen once. Study-wide results and limits: Expanded clones belonging to CD8+ T cells outnumbered, on average, those of CD4+.

The sequence was obtained from an adult with an advanced solid tumor such as melanoma, head and neck, liver or kidney cancer. The sequencing used CD4+ or CD8+ T cells sorted from blood, collected in a trial of the OX40 agonist ivuxolimab. The V and J genes are TRBV13 and TRBJ1-1; D possibly corresponds to TRBD1 (6 bases). Written as DNA, the CDR3 is TGTGCCAGCAGCTTAGAAGGGGGAAGGACTGAAGCTTTCTTT. Translated: CASSLEGGRTEAFF.